In its sample, the clone carrying this T cell receptor beta chain was seen a few times. Its antigen is not identified. This CDR3 has 18 amino acids. Germline lookup yields CDR1 SEHNR and CDR2 FQNEAQ (reference sequence). The J segment lost 2 bases and the V segment lost 4 bases, leaving 12 bases of the junction unmatched. These data originate in a study of blood T cells in healthy people across ages. Findings of the study overall: Among long-lived donors, naive CD4+ cells were more numerous and diversity higher than in aged donors.

Alongside a J-beta primer mix, a sample-barcoded 5' primer served in a second PCR lasting about 7 to 12 cycles. MiXCR was run by TCRdb on the 5' RACE reads, yielding one entry per CDR3 protein. The sample includes 800,000 to 950,000 distinct CDR3 sequences, under 35% of them seen just once. This sample also appeared in a second study, on T cells of mothers and their children. Per that study: Donors comprised three healthy Caucasian mothers plus their six children. The TCR beta CDR3 read count exceeded 9 million for each mother and was about 2.7 million for each child. Slightly higher but non-significant overlap marked related mother-child pairs versus unrelated pairs.

Sequenced sample: blood. The sequence was collected from a woman in her thirties or forties in good health. The V and J genes are TRBV7-9 and TRBJ2-7; TRBD2 matches at 12 bases. In DNA, the CDR3 is TGTGCCAGCAGCTACCCGAAAGGACTAGCGGGGTCTGCCTACGAGCAGTACTTC. This gives the protein CASSYPKGLAGSAYEQYF.